Listed here are 27 T cell receptor beta chains from one sample, sequenced in a study of blood T cell repertoires in COVID-19. Data came from immunoSEQ multiplex PCR; TCRdb stores just in-frame clones and leaves some out. This sample yields around 450,000 clones, of which roughly 85% are seen a single time; roughly 1.8% belongs to the top ten. Sequenced material: PBMCs or T cells enriched from blood (not recorded which). The receptor set was obtained from a woman between 18 and 30 years old with acute COVID-19.

V gene TRBV3-1 (or the pseudogene TRBV3-2) combines with J gene TRBJ2-5; 12 positions match TRBD2. The CDR3 totals 17 residues. CDR1 LGHDT and CDR2 YNNKEL come from the germline V gene (reference sequence). V was clipped by 2 bases and J by 2 bases; unmatched bases: 6. Here the CDR3 reads CASSQTPSGGAQETQYF. CDR3 sequence (DNA): TGTGCCAGCAGCCAAACGCCTAGCGGGGGGGCACAAGAGACCCAGTACTTC.

V gene TRBV11-2 combines with J gene TRBJ1-2; weak D call: TRBD1 (6 bases). Germline loops: CDR1 SGHAT, CDR2 FQNNGV. The CDR3 loop spans 11 amino acids. The ends were cut back, 4 bases at V and 14 bases at J, with 14 bases in the middle. This CDR3 is CASSSQQGSTF. The CDR3 region has the DNA TGTGCCAGCAGCTCCCAACAGGGTAGTACCTTC.

CDR3 DNA: TGCGCCAGCAGTGATGAACTAGGCACAGATACGCAGTATTTT. Its translation is CASSDELGTDTQYF. The chain is built from TRBV10-1 and TRBJ2-3; D is perhaps TRBD2 (5 bases). The CDR3 contains 14 residues. The V gene lost 3 bases and the J gene lost 1 base, with 8 bases spanning the gap. Germline V lookup: CDR1 WNHNN, CDR2 SYGVQD (reference sequence).

The V gene is TRBV7-2, the J gene TRBJ2-7; 8 bases fit TRBD1. V lost 4 bases, J lost 3 bases, and 8 bases stayed unmatched. CDR3 length: 15 amino acids. CDR1 is SGHTA and CDR2 is FQGNSA in the germline V gene. CDR3 residues: CASSSFPDRGYEQYF. For the CDR3, the DNA is TGTGCCAGCAGCTCCTTCCCTGACAGGGGCTACGAGCAGTACTTC.

The V and J genes are TRBV19 and TRBJ2-5; D is possibly TRBD2 (7 bases). CDR3 length equals 14 residues. V shed 3 bases and J shed 3 bases, with 11 bases lying between them. Per the germline V gene, CDR1 is LNHDA and CDR2 is SQIVND (reference sequence). The CDR3 region has the DNA TGTGCCAGTAGTATCCGGGGGGCCGAAGAGACCCAGTACTTC. Translation gives CASSIRGAEETQYF.

The chain has TRBV4-2 and TRBJ2-3; D perhaps matches TRBD2 (5 bases). Deletions cut 4 bases from V and 5 bases from J, with 10 bases between. The germline V gene encodes CDR1 LGHNA and CDR2 YNFKEQ. The CDR3 spans 13 residues. The CDR3 sequence is CASSLSREDTQYF. The CDR3 DNA follows: TGTGCCAGCAGCCTGTCGAGGGAAGATACGCAGTATTTT.

The table lists this clone with a count of one. The chain couples TRBV29-1 to TRBJ1-2; 7 bases are a match to TRBD1. The ends lost 7 bases at V and 8 bases at J; junction bases unmatched: 10. CDR1 is SQVTM, CDR2 ANQGSEA, per germline. The CDR3 loop spans 12 amino acids. This CDR3 is CSGVGQTGGYTF. Here the CDR3 DNA reads TGCAGCGGGGTGGGACAGACGGGGGGCTACACCTTC.

Of note for this clone: One end of the junction does not line up with germline, which may come from a read error. The chain is built from TRBV3-1 (or the pseudogene TRBV3-2) and TRBJ1-2; a possible D gene is TRBD1 (6 bases). Germline CDR1 is LGHDT and CDR2 is YNNKEL (reference sequence). This CDR3 region has 12 residues. DNA of the CDR3: TGTGCCAGCAGCCACTCGGGGGGCCTGGGTCTATTC. Amino acid sequence: CASSHSGGLGLF.

Notes on this clone: In the same sample, other DNA sequences code for this CDR3. The rearrangement joins TRBV12-3 or TRBV12-4 to TRBJ2-5, with TRBD2 as a possible D gene (5 bases). The CDR3 has 13 residues. V lost 2 bases and J lost 2, with 6 bases in between. The CDR3 region has the DNA TGTGCCAGCAGTTTATCGGGGCAAGAGACCCAGTACTTC. The encoded protein is CASSLSGQETQYF.

The CDR3 protein is CASSSKGGSFSYEQYF. In nucleotides, the CDR3 is TGTGCCAGCAGTAGCAAGGGCGGGAGCTTCTCCTACGAGCAGTACTTC. The chain carries TRBV27 and TRBJ2-7; 7 bases are shared with TRBD2. Germline trimming cut 5 bases from V and 0 bases from J; bases unmatched to any gene: 10. CDR1 MNHEY and CDR2 SMNVEV come from the germline V gene (reference sequence). The CDR3 loop spans 16 amino acids.

V gene TRBV29-1 combines with J gene TRBJ1-2; D gene unclear. Germline values: CDR1 SQVTM, CDR2 ANQGSEA. V lost 1 base and J lost 4, with 13 bases in between. The CDR3 runs 14 residues. The CDR3 sequence is CSVEVPSGSYGYTF. The DNA for the CDR3 is TGCAGCGTTGAAGTACCGTCGGGGAGCTATGGCTACACCTTC.

This clone appeared a single time. The gene calls are TRBV6-5 and TRBJ2-5, with TRBD2 matching 7 bases. V trimming: 10 bases; J trimming: 3 bases; junction bases outside the gene matches: 8. CDR3 size: 13 residues. The germline gives CDR1 MNHEY, CDR2 SVGAGI. CDR3 sequence (DNA): TGTGCCACCTTAAACAGCGGGAAAGAGACCCAGTACTTC. Translation: CATLNSGKETQYF.

J is TRBJ2-5 and V is TRBV11-2, with D unclear. The CDR3 runs 13 residues. Germline CDR1 and CDR2: SGHAT and FQNNGV. Trimming pared 7 bases from V and 4 bases from J, leaving 13 bases between. CDR3 in amino acids: CASTPRGGETQYF. CDR3 bases: TGTGCCAGCACCCCCAGAGGCGGAGAGACCCAGTACTTC. Full variable domain (outside the CDR3, taken from reference TRBV11-2 and TRBJ2-5): EAGVAQSPRYKIIEKRQSVAFWCNPISGHATLYWYQQILGQGPKLLIQFQNNGVVDDSQLPKDRFSAERLKGVDSTLKIQPAKLEDSAVYLCASTPRGGETQYFGPGTRLLVL.

In this sample, this clone turned up a few times. The V gene is TRBV11-3, the J gene TRBJ1-2; tentatively, D is TRBD1 (5 bases). The CDR3 runs 20 residues. The germline V gene has CDR1 SGHNT and CDR2 YENEEA. With 0 bases removed from V and 4 bases from J, the gap between germline ends came to 27 bases. CDR3 in DNA: TGTGCCAGCAGCTTAGATCGACCCAGCGGACTATCCTGGAGGGGCTATGGCTACACCTTC. Amino acids: CASSLDRPSGLSWRGYGYTF.

This chain links TRBV12-1 with TRBJ2-1; the listed D gene, TRBD2, was not tested against the DNA. TRBV12-1 constitutes a pseudogene. This CDR3 is built from 18 residues. The CDR3 sequence is CASSLSPGLALSYNEQFF. DNA for the CDR3: TGTGCCAGCAGCTTATCACCGGGACTAGCTCTGTCCTACAATGAGCAGTTCTTC.

This clone showed up just a few times. The V and J genes are TRBV5-1 and TRBJ2-3, with a possible D match to TRBD2 (6 bases). Germline loops: CDR1 SGHRS, CDR2 YFSETQ. The CDR3 is 15 amino acids. V lost 1 base and J lost 0, with 9 bases in between. CDR3 residues: CASSLPGVSTDTQYF. CDR3 sequence (DNA): TGCGCCAGCAGCTTGCCGGGGGTAAGCACAGATACGCAGTATTTT.

The chain has TRBV5-6 and TRBJ2-5, with D maybe TRBD2 (6 bases). This CDR3 has 11 residues. From germline, CDR1 is SGHDT and CDR2 YYEEEE. Trimming left V 7 bases short and J 2 bases short, with 6 bases between. Here the CDR3 reads CASGLQETQYF. CDR3 DNA: TGTGCCAGCGGACTACAAGAGACCCAGTACTTC.

The chain recombines TRBV19 with TRBJ2-6, with D unresolved. There are 14 residues in the CDR3. Germline assignment: CDR1 LNHDA and CDR2 SQIVND (reference sequence). V lost 3 bases to trimming and J lost 0 bases, with 3 bases between them. The CDR3 spells CASSIGSGANVLTF. In DNA, the CDR3 is TGTGCCAGTAGTATCGGCTCTGGGGCCAACGTCCTGACTTTC. The variable domain in full, completed from reference TRBV19 and TRBJ2-6, reads DGGITQSPKYLFRKEGQNVTLSCEQNLNHDAMYWYRQDPGQGLRLIYYSQIVNDFQKGDIAEGYSVSREKKESFPLTVTSAQKNPTAFYLCASSIGSGANVLTFGAGSRLTVL.

The chain recombines TRBV6-5 with TRBJ1-6, with 9 positions matching TRBD1. The CDR3 has 16 amino acids. Unmatched junction bases numbered 11, after V lost 3 bases and J lost 11 bases. In germline, CDR1 is MNHEY, CDR2 SVGAGI. CDR3 in amino acids: CASSYRRRQGEAPLHF. The CDR3 DNA sequence: TGTGCCAGCAGTTATCGGCGAAGACAGGGGGAAGCACCCCTCCACTTT.

Comments on this clone: The sample contains more than one DNA sequence encoding this CDR3. This rearrangement joins TRBV9 to TRBJ2-7; 11 bases map to TRBD1. The ends lost 3 bases at V and 4 bases at J; junction bases unmatched: 3. From germline, CDR1 is SGDLS and CDR2 YYNGEE. This CDR3 has 14 residues. CDR3 DNA: TGTGCCAGCAGCGCCGGGACAGGGGGATACGAGCAGTACTTC. Protein product: CASSAGTGGYEQYF.

V gene TRBV24-1 combines with J gene TRBJ2-2; no firm D call. This CDR3 region has 16 residues. V lost 1 base and J 4 bases, leaving 12 bases between the germline ends. Germline CDR1 and CDR2: KGHDR and SFDVKD. This CDR3 reads CATSDFAQTGTGELFF. For the CDR3, the DNA is TGTGCCACCAGTGATTTTGCACAGACCGGCACCGGGGAGCTGTTTTTT.

This clone showed up just a few times. The genes are TRBV6-6 and TRBJ1-2, with 8 positions matching TRBD1. CDR3 length: 13 residues. V trimming: 8 bases; J trimming: 5 bases; junction bases outside the gene matches: 7. Germline values: CDR1 MNHNY, CDR2 SVGAGI (reference sequence). The CDR3 loop is CASDPGGAYGYTF. DNA of the CDR3: TGTGCCAGCGACCCAGGGGGCGCTTATGGCTACACCTTC.

Only one count was recorded for this clone. The V and J genes are TRBV7-2 and TRBJ2-1; 8 bases line up with TRBD1. From germline, CDR1 is SGHTA and CDR2 FQGNSA. After removal of 6 bases from V and 0 bases from J, the junction contained 4 bases not matched to a gene. This CDR3 comprises 15 residues. The CDR3 coding sequence is TGTGCCAGCAGTTCTACAGGGGGCTCCTACAATGAGCAGTTCTTC. The encoded protein is CASSSTGGSYNEQFF.

The table lists this clone with a count of one. The rearrangement uses TRBV9 and TRBJ2-1, with 7 bases lining up with TRBD1. CDR3 length: 16 amino acids. V lost 3 bases and J lost 6; bases outside the gene matches: 12. Germline V lookup: CDR1 SGDLS, CDR2 YYNGEE. CDR3 sequence (DNA): TGTGCCAGCAGCGCGAGACAGGGTGAAGCCCCCAATGAGCAGTTCTTC. Its protein is CASSARQGEAPNEQFF.

The chain has TRBV28 and TRBJ2-1, with unresolved D. V was cut by 2 bases and J by 4 bases, with 9 bases left in between. Germline lookup yields CDR1 MDHEN and CDR2 SYDVKM. The CDR3 spans 14 residues. The CDR3 DNA reads TGTGCCAGCAGTTTAGTAGGCGGTTACAATGAGCAGTTCTTC. Its translation: CASSLVGGYNEQFF.

The rearrangement joins TRBV27 to TRBJ2-7; 9 bases fit TRBD1. The CDR3 is made up of 15 amino acids. J lost 3 bases, V lost 6 bases, and 9 bases had no gene match. The V gene's germline CDR1 is MNHEY and CDR2 SMNVEV (reference sequence). In DNA form, the CDR3 reads TGTGCCAGCAGGCCTGACAGGGGGAGAATCTACGAGCAGTACTTC. Its translation: CASRPDRGRIYEQYF.

V gene TRBV5-1 combines with J gene TRBJ2-7; a weak D match, TRBD2 (5 bases). V dropped 0 bases and J dropped 4 bases, with 14 bases sitting between them. CDR3 size: 15 residues. Germline V gives CDR1 SGHRS, CDR2 YFSETQ. CDR3 in DNA: TGCGCCAGCAGCTTGGACGGGTTCCCGGGGTACGAGCAGTACTTC. Translating it yields CASSLDGFPGYEQYF.